This T cell receptor beta chain was captured in a study of blood T cell repertoires in COVID-19. As for the study in general: The samples span acute and convalescent COVID-19 from the United States, Italy and Spain.

Profiling relied on immunoSEQ multiplex PCR, and the TCRdb table lists in-frame clones only, not all of them. The sample has roughly 290,000 clones, around 91% seen once; the top ten hold around 1.7%. Enrolled through a virtual design, the participants were between 18 and 89 years of age and came from approximately 25 US areas. In assigning cohorts, the study relied on participant-reported clinical history. The V gene's germline CDR1 is KGHDR and CDR2 SFDVKD. The CDR3 has 16 amino acids. J gave up 4 bases and V 7 bases, and 13 bases lay outside the gene matches. The sequencing input was PBMCs or T cells enriched from blood (not recorded which). The clonotype originates from a woman between 18 and 30 years old with acute COVID-19. J is TRBJ1-2 and V is TRBV24-1; TRBD1 agrees at 8 bases. CDR3 bases: TGTGCCACCAGCGCGGGCAGGGGGCAATTTGGCTATGGCTACACCTTC. This codes for CATSAGRGQFGYGYTF.